This T cell receptor (beta chain) came from a study of CD8 T cells in Susac syndrome. Comment on this clonotype: Antigen unknown.

This CDR3 is built from 13 residues. Germline V CDR1 and CDR2: LGHDT, YNNKEL (reference sequence). V was clipped by 0 bases and J by 9 bases, with 8 bases between them. Negative magnetic isolation gave CD8+ and CD4+ cells; FACS enriched CD8+ TEMRA. Notes on the study in general: As the study acknowledged, the number of individuals who were part of its TCR sequencing and HLA analysis was relatively small.

RNA was extracted with the RNeasy kit, and a quantity of about 0.45 to 1 ug was reverse transcribed using random hexamers. Coverage of TCR beta CDR3 amplification by immunoSEQ multiplex PCR extended to 54 Vbeta and 13 Jbeta. TCRdb reprocessed the immunoSEQ multiplex PCR reads via MiXCR and lists one record per CDR3 protein. The table lists roughly 80,000 distinct CDR3 sequences, 94% of them singletons, with about 0.3% in the top ten. The TCR was taken from a human donor in good health. The sample taken for sequencing was CD8+ T cells from PBMCs. The gene calls are TRBV3-1 and TRBJ2-2; D might be TRBD1 (5 bases). CDR3 DNA: TGTGCCAGCAGCCAAGAAAACAGGCGGGAGCTGTTTTTT. Protein sequence: CASSQENRRELFF.